One and the same sample provided the 18 T cell receptor beta chains below, sequenced in a study of OX40 agonist ivuxolimab in advanced cancers. Produced via immunoSEQ multiplex PCR; TCRdb's table is partial and in-frame only. Of over 90,000 clones listed, almost 90% are singletons. The sample in question was CD4+ or CD8+ T cells sorted from blood, obtained in a trial of the OX40 agonist ivuxolimab. These receptors all stem from an adult with an advanced solid tumor such as melanoma, head and neck, liver or kidney cancer.

This clone showed up just once. V gene TRBV29-1 combines with J gene TRBJ2-1; D remains ambiguous. Between the trimmed V and J ends, which lost 4 bases and 9 bases, there was a span of 13 bases. The germline CDR1 and CDR2 sequences are SQVTM and ANQGSEA. The CDR3 runs 12 residues. The DNA of the CDR3 is TGCAGCGTTGTAATGGGGTCCCTTGAGCAGTTCTTC. It codes for CSVVMGSLEQFF.

For the CDR3, the DNA is TGTGCCAGTAGTATAGACAGAACGGCTGGAAACACCATATATTTT. Residues: CASSIDRTAGNTIYF. This chain links TRBV19 with TRBJ1-3; no clear D. The V and J ends lost 0 bases and 2 bases respectively, with 8 bases between them. Germline V gene sequence: CDR1 LNHDA, CDR2 SQIVND (reference sequence). The CDR3 is 15 residues long.

V usage is TRBV6-1 and J usage is TRBJ1-2; D is ambiguous. Trimming shortened V by 6 bases and J by 7 bases, and 15 bases separated the two germline ends. Per the germline V gene, CDR1 is MNHNS and CDR2 is SASEGT. This CDR3 region has 13 residues. CDR3 bases: TGTGCCAGCAGCCCTCCGGGGTGGGGTGGCTACACCTTC. This translates into CASSPPGWGGYTF.

The genes are TRBV25-1 and TRBJ2-5; D gene uncertain. Germline V gene sequence: CDR1 MGHDK, CDR2 SYGVNS. V was shortened by 7 bases and J by 5 bases, with 8 bases between the two germline ends. This CDR3 is 11 amino acids long. DNA of the CDR3: TGTGCCAGCACAACACTGGAGACCCAGTACTTC. Translation gives CASTTLETQYF.

This clone appeared a few times. CDR3 in DNA: TGCGCCAGCTCGACCTCCGGGACAGGGTCTGAAGCTTTCTTT. Its protein is CASSTSGTGSEAFF. The rearrangement links TRBV5-1 to TRBJ1-1; 9 nucleotides line up with TRBD1. The germline CDR1 and CDR2 sequences are SGHRS and YFSETQ. CDR3 length: 14 residues. V lost 7 bases to trimming and J lost 6 bases; unmatched junction nucleotides: 10. The variable domain in full, completed from reference TRBV5-1 and TRBJ1-1, reads KAGVTQTPRYLIKTRGQQVTLSCSPISGHRSVSWYQQTPGQGLQFLFEYFSETQRNKGNFPGRFSGRQFSNSRSEMNVSTLELGDSALYLCASSTSGTGSEAFFGQGTRLTVV.

This chain joins TRBV6-5 and TRBJ2-1, with D perhaps being TRBD1 or TRBD2 (6 bases each). CDR1 is MNHEY, CDR2 SVGAGI, per germline. The germline V and J ends were trimmed by 8 bases and 5 bases, with 13 bases remaining between them. The CDR3 sequence is 13 residues long. CDR3 sequence: CASGGHRNNEQFF. The CDR3 DNA sequence: TGTGCCAGCGGGGGGCACCGGAACAATGAGCAGTTCTTC.

The gene calls are TRBV5-4 and TRBJ2-1, with TRBD2 matching 12 bases. Germline trimming cut 0 bases from V and 7 bases from J; bases unmatched to any gene: 5. Germline CDR1 and CDR2: SGHNT and YYREEE (reference sequence). The CDR3 contains 16 residues. Written as DNA, the CDR3 is TGTGCCAGCAGCTTGGCTCTAGCGGGGGGGCAAAATGAGCAGTTCTTC. It encodes CASSLALAGGQNEQFF.

The gene calls are TRBV10-1 and TRBJ2-1; D is ambiguous. This CDR3 spans 12 amino acids. The ends were cut back, 2 bases at V and 8 bases at J, with 7 bases in the middle. Germline V CDR1 and CDR2: WNHNN, SYGVQD (reference sequence). The CDR3 sequence is CASSEDVDEQFF. The DNA of the CDR3 is TGCGCCAGCAGTGAGGACGTGGATGAGCAGTTCTTC.

The chain combines TRBV11-2 with TRBJ1-4, with a weak D call TRBD1 (6 bases). Germline CDR1 and CDR2: SGHAT and FQNNGV. This CDR3 region has 15 residues. The V gene lost 5 bases and the J gene lost 4 bases, with 14 bases spanning the gap. The CDR3 DNA follows: TGTGCCAGCAGCGTGAACAGGGTTGGTAATGAAAAACTGTTTTTT. Protein sequence: CASSVNRVGNEKLFF.

For this clone: This CDR3 is also generated by other DNA sequences in the sample. V usage is TRBV2 and J usage is TRBJ1-5; a weak D match, TRBD1 (5 bases). The CDR3 has 18 residues. V shed 1 base and J shed 6 bases, with 22 bases lying between them. Germline assignment: CDR1 SNHLY and CDR2 FYNNEI. Here the CDR3 reads CASSEGPTKRRGRQPQHF. CDR3 coding DNA: TGTGCCAGCAGTGAAGGCCCAACGAAGCGAAGGGGACGTCAGCCCCAGCATTTT.

The rearrangement joins TRBV10-1 to TRBJ1-2; 9 bases are a match to TRBD1. J was trimmed by 8 bases and V by 6 bases; bases with no gene match: 7. The CDR3 extends over 13 amino acids. Germline V lookup: CDR1 WNHNN, CDR2 SYGVQD (reference sequence). The CDR3 sequence is CASSRDRVDGYTF. The CDR3 DNA follows: TGCGCCAGCAGCCGGGACAGGGTCGACGGCTACACCTTC.

The rearrangement links TRBV6-1 to TRBJ2-5; D is possibly TRBD1 or TRBD2 (5 bases each). The CDR3 runs to 13 residues. Germline V lookup: CDR1 MNHNS, CDR2 SASEGT. Deletions cut 7 bases from V and 7 bases from J, with 16 bases between. DNA of the CDR3: TGTGCCAGCACCCGGGACGCCCCAGGGACCCAGTACTTC. Translation: CASTRDAPGTQYF.

The chain has TRBV5-6 and TRBJ1-2; 7 nucleotides line up with TRBD1. J was trimmed by 3 bases and V by 2 bases; bases with no gene match: 7. Germline V lookup: CDR1 SGHDT, CDR2 YYEEEE. The CDR3 length is 15 residues. CDR3 nucleotide sequence: TGTGCCAGCAGCTTCCCAGGGGGGGCAGACTATGGCTACACCTTC. It yields the protein CASSFPGGADYGYTF. Based on the CDR3 plus reference TRBV5-6 and TRBJ1-2, the full variable domain is DAGVTQSPTHLIKTRGQQVTLRCSPKSGHDTVSWYQQALGQGPQFIFQYYEEEERQRGNFPDRFSGHQFPNYSSELNVNALLLGDSALYLCASSFPGGADYGYTFGSGTRLTVV.

This clone was counted at least ten times. The chain couples TRBV7-9 to TRBJ2-1; unclear D gene. The V gene's germline CDR1 is SEHNR and CDR2 FQNEAQ (reference sequence). The CDR3 loop spans 13 amino acids. Trimming shortened V by 4 bases and J by 3 bases, and 7 bases separated the two germline ends. The CDR3 bases are TGTGCCAGCAGCTCAGCAGGCTACAATGAGCAGTTCTTC. This translates into CASSSAGYNEQFF.

The gene calls are TRBV19 and TRBJ1-6, with TRBD1 as a possible D gene (5 bases). V was trimmed by 5 bases and J by 9 bases, leaving 14 bases between them. Germline lookup yields CDR1 LNHDA and CDR2 SQIVND (reference sequence). The length of the CDR3 is 14 residues. The CDR3: CASSPADGASPLHF. The DNA of the CDR3 is TGTGCCAGTAGTCCCGCAGACGGGGCTTCACCCCTCCACTTT.

The V call is TRBV6-5, the J call TRBJ1-6; D is unresolved. CDR3 length equals 14 residues. Germline CDR1 and CDR2: MNHEY and SVGAGI. V lost 8 bases and J lost 2, with 10 bases in between. CDR3 sequence (DNA): TGTGCCAGCTGGATGGGCGCCTATAATTCACCCCTCCACTTT. Protein: CASWMGAYNSPLHF.

The chain employs TRBV4-1 and TRBJ2-7, with D maybe TRBD2 (7 bases). This CDR3 region has 14 residues. Germline CDR1 reads MGHRA; CDR2 reads YSYEKL. Trimming removed 5 bases at V and 4 bases at J, with 15 bases between. The CDR3 nucleotides read TGCGCCAGCAGCGGGGGCGGGGGCCTTTACGAGCAGTACTTC. Protein product: CASSGGGGLYEQYF.

V and J are TRBV9 and TRBJ1-2; D is possibly TRBD1 (5 bases). With 4 bases removed from V and 5 bases from J, the gap between germline ends came to 18 bases. Per germline, CDR1 SGDLS and CDR2 YYNGEE. The CDR3 runs 15 residues. The CDR3 here is CASSTSGNGPYGYTF. CDR3 nucleotide sequence: TGTGCCAGCAGCACCTCAGGGAATGGGCCTTATGGCTACACCTTC.